Listed below are T cell receptor beta chains from one sample, sequenced in a study of T cells in Graves' hyperthyroidism and ophthalmopathy. TCRdb redid the calling of the multiplex PCR reads with MiXCR, one entry per CDR3 protein. Of some 770,000 distinct CDR3 sequences in the sample, 16% were seen once. Sequenced: blood. The receptors were sampled from a man aged 18 to 35 with Graves' hyperthyroidism. Both conserved end residues are part of each CDR3. The D gene is left open where the match is weak. Rows may omit the clone size; those that give it use once, few, many or a size class.

TRBD1	TRBV4-1	.	TRBJ2-5	TGCGCCAGCAGCCAAGATTGGCCAGGGGGCTTAGAGACCCAGTACTTC	CASSQDWPGGLETQYF
.	TRBV7-8	many	TRBJ1-1	TGTGCCAGCAGCTCCCACCCAAGACAGAACACTGAAGCTTTCTTT	CASSSHPRQNTEAFF
.	TRBV2	many	TRBJ2-3	TGTGCCAGCAGTGAATGGGTCGATACGCAGTATTTT	CASSEWVDTQYF
.	TRBV2	.	TRBJ1-5	TGTGCCAGCAGTGAAGGGCAGAATCAGCCCCAGCATTTT	CASSEGQNQPQHF
TRBD2	TRBV28	many	TRBJ2-3	TGTGCCAGCAGAAGGAAAGGCAGACTAGCTGCCGATACGCAGTATTTT	CASRRKGRLAADTQYF
.	TRBV27	many	TRBJ1-2	TGTGCCAGCAGTTTATCGAACCCAGGGGATGGCTACACCTTC	CASSLSNPGDGYTF
TRBD2	TRBV7-3	.	TRBJ2-7	TGTGCCAGCAGCCGGATGGCGGGAGGCGAGCAGTACTTC	CASSRMAGGEQYF
TRBD1	TRBV7-9	.	TRBJ1-2	TGTGCCAGCAGCCACAGGGGGCGGGAGTATGGCTACACCTTC	CASSHRGREYGYTF
TRBD1	TRBV7-9	.	TRBJ2-3	TGTGCCAGCAGCTTACCGGGACAGGGGGTGAATACGCAGTATTTT	CASSLPGQGVNTQYF
.	TRBV3-1	many	TRBJ2-7	TGTGCCAGCGCGGGACACCCCCCCTACGAGCAGTACTTC	CASAGHPPYEQYF
TRBD1	TRBV28	.	TRBJ1-2	TGTGCCAGCATAGGGACAGGGGGAGTCGGAAGTGGCTACACCTTC	CASIGTGGVGSGYTF
.	TRBV15	.	TRBJ1-4	TGTGCCACCAGCAGGACAGTAGCAACTAATGAAAAACTGTTTTTT	CATSRTVATNEKLFF
TRBD2	TRBV7-9	few	TRBJ2-1	TGTGCCAGCAGCTTCAGGGGGACTAGCGGCTACAATGAGCAGTTCTTC	CASSFRGTSGYNEQFF
TRBD2	TRBV7-9	few	TRBJ2-2	TGTGCCAGCAGCTTATTAAATAGCGGGACGAACACCGGGGAGCTGTTTTTT	CASSLLNSGTNTGELFF
.	TRBV28	many	TRBJ2-2	TGTGCCAGCAGAAGGAGGGCAGGGAAAATCGGCGGGGAGCTGTTTTTT	CASRRRAGKIGGELFF
TRBD1	TRBV6-1	many	TRBJ1-5	TGTGCCAGCAGTCCAAGACAGGGGAGCAATCAGCCCCAGCATTTT	CASSPRQGSNQPQHF
TRBD2	TRBV7-9	.	TRBJ2-3	TGTGCCAGCAGCCTAGGAGGACTAGCGGACACAGATACGCAGTATTTT	CASSLGGLADTDTQYF
.	TRBV18	.	TRBJ1-2	TGTGCCAGCTCCGAAGTCGGCAGGATGGACTATGGCTACACCTTC	CASSEVGRMDYGYTF
.	TRBV2	many	TRBJ2-7	TGTGCCAGCAGGTTAACATCCCCCTACGAGCAGTACTTC	CASRLTSPYEQYF
.	TRBV11-2	many	TRBJ2-7	TGTGCCAGCAGCTCCGGACGGTACGGGCCCTACGAGCAGTACTTC	CASSSGRYGPYEQYF
.	TRBV12-3/TRBV12-4	many	TRBJ2-1	TGTGCCAGCAGTTACTCAGGGGGGAGTAATGAGCAGTTCTTC	CASSYSGGSNEQFF
.	TRBV7-8	few	TRBJ1-2	TGTGCCAGCAGCCAGGGGTACAGCCCTAACTATGGCTACACCTTC	CASSQGYSPNYGYTF
.	TRBV19	.	TRBJ2-5	TGTGCCAGTAGTAGCTACCAGGGCGGGGAGACCCAGTACTTC	CASSSYQGGETQYF
.	TRBV4-1	few	TRBJ2-1	TGCGCCAGCAGCCAAGAGGTAGTCGACAGTCACAATGAGCAGTTCTTC	CASSQEVVDSHNEQFF
TRBD1	TRBV9	many	TRBJ1-5	TGTGCCAGCAGCTCGACAGGGTCTTTCAATCAGCCCCAGCATTTT	CASSSTGSFNQPQHF
TRBD1	TRBV12-3/TRBV12-4	.	TRBJ1-3	TGTGCCAGCAGTCCTATGATCGGGGACAGTGAGCGCCACACCATATATTTT	CASSPMIGDSERHTIYF
TRBD1	TRBV24-1	.	TRBJ2-5	TGTGCCACCAGTGATTCGGGACAGGGGGTATATTTTGAGACCCAGTACTTC	CATSDSGQGVYFETQYF
.	TRBV7-2	many	TRBJ1-1	TGTGCCAGCAGCCTGGTATCCGGGGGCCTAACTGAAGCTTTCTTT	CASSLVSGGLTEAFF
.	TRBV11-2	.	TRBJ2-3	TGTGCCAGCAGCCAGAGGAGGGCCAACTGGCGGAGCACAGATACGCAGTATTTT	CASSQRRANWRSTDTQYF
.	TRBV7-2	.	TRBJ2-7	TGTGCCAGCAGCCTGATCGGGGTTTCCTACGAGCAGTACTTC	CASSLIGVSYEQYF
.	TRBV25-1	.	TRBJ2-5	TGTGCCAGCGGCAGATTATCAGGGGAGACCCAGTACTTC	CASGRLSGETQYF
.	TRBV28	many	TRBJ2-7	TGTGCCAGCAGGGAGGGGACGGTCTCCTACGAGCAGTACTTC	CASREGTVSYEQYF
TRBD2	TRBV24-1	few	TRBJ2-1	TGTGCCACCAGTGATCCGGCTTGGGGGGAGGGGTACAATGAGCAGTTCTTC	CATSDPAWGEGYNEQFF
.	TRBV2	many	TRBJ2-5	TGTGCCAGCAGCGGCAAGAAAGAGACCCAGTACTTC	CASSGKKETQYF
.	TRBV20-1	few	TRBJ1-1	TGCAGTGCTAGAGAAGACAGAATGAACACTGAAGCTTTCTTT	CSAREDRMNTEAFF
.	TRBV28	.	TRBJ1-2	TGTGCCAGCAGTTTAAATACTGGGGACTATGGCTACACCTTC	CASSLNTGDYGYTF
TRBD1	TRBV19	.	TRBJ2-4	TGTGCCAGTGGGTCCGGGCAGGGGGCCTCCAAAAACATTCAGTACTTC	CASGSGQGASKNIQYF
.	TRBV5-4	few	TRBJ2-5	TGTGCCAGCAGCTTACGAAGAGGGGTCCAAGAGACCCAGTACTTC	CASSLRRGVQETQYF
.	TRBV4-1	.	TRBJ2-5	TGCGCCAGCAGCCAAGTAGGACAAGCGAGCAAGACCCAGTACTTC	CASSQVGQASKTQYF
.	TRBV6-1	few	TRBJ1-4	TGTGCCAGCAGTGACAGAGAAAAACTGTTTTTT	CASSDREKLFF
.	TRBV6-2/TRBV6-3	.	TRBJ1-3	TGTGCCAGCAGTGCCTTCGGCCCTAATAGCCCTAGAAACACCATATATTTT	CASSAFGPNSPRNTIYF
TRBD2	TRBV11-3	few	TRBJ2-1	TGTGCCAGCAGCCAAAGCGGGGGGGGGGCTTCCTACAATGAGCAGTTCTTC	CASSQSGGGASYNEQFF
TRBD1	TRBV7-8	.	TRBJ1-3	TGTGCCAGCAGCTTAGGTCGGGACAGGGCCCTCTCTGGAAACACCATATATTTT	CASSLGRDRALSGNTIYF
TRBD1	TRBV12-3/TRBV12-4	many	TRBJ1-2	TGTGCCAGCAGTTTACCGGGACAGGGTCCTTATGGCTACACCTTC	CASSLPGQGPYGYTF
TRBD2	TRBV20-1	many	TRBJ2-3	TGCAGTGCTATAAGCCGGGGAGCGGGAGATATAGATACGCAGTATTTT	CSAISRGAGDIDTQYF
.	TRBV27	few	TRBJ1-6	TGTGCCAGCAGTTTAGCGACCTTTGGGGCTCGAAGTAATTCACCCCTCCACTTT	CASSLATFGARSNSPLHF
TRBD2	TRBV7-2	.	TRBJ2-7	TGTGCCAGCCGAAACACTGGGGGCGGCGGGGGGGGCGAGCAGTACTTC	CASRNTGGGGGGEQYF
.	TRBV15	.	TRBJ2-1	TGTGCCACCAGCAGGGATCCGTCAAATGAGCAGTTCTTC	CATSRDPSNEQFF
TRBD1	TRBV7-2	many	TRBJ2-5	TGTGCCAGCAGCTTGACAGGGTTGAAAGAGACCCAGTACTTC	CASSLTGLKETQYF
.	TRBV7-2	.	TRBJ2-7	TGTGCCAGCAGCTTAAGTGCCGCGGGTTCCTACGAGCAGTACTTC	CASSLSAAGSYEQYF
TRBD2	TRBV28	many	TRBJ2-1	TGTGCCAGCAGTCTAGCGGGCGCTTACAATGAGCAGTTCTTC	CASSLAGAYNEQFF
TRBD2	TRBV19	.	TRBJ2-1	TGTGCCAGTAGTAGAAGACTAGCGGGAATCGGTGAGCAGTTCTTC	CASSRRLAGIGEQFF
TRBD1	TRBV7-9	.	TRBJ2-7	TGTGCCAGCACCCAGGGCCGGGACAGTATCCACGAGCAGTACTTC	CASTQGRDSIHEQYF
TRBD2	TRBV11-3	.	TRBJ2-1	TGTGCCAGCAGTCTAACTAGCGGGAGGGGGAATGAGCAGTTCTTC	CASSLTSGRGNEQFF
.	TRBV29-1	many	TRBJ2-3	TGCAGCGTTGAAGCAGATACGCAGTATTTT	CSVEADTQYF
.	TRBV5-1	.	TRBJ2-7	TGCGCCAGCAGCTTGGAAGGGAGCGTCCACGGGCAGTACTTC	CASSLEGSVHGQYF
.	TRBV2	many	TRBJ1-1	TGTGCCAGCAGGGACCCGGGACGGCGGACTGAAGCTTTCTTT	CASRDPGRRTEAFF
TRBD1	TRBV12-3/TRBV12-4	.	TRBJ2-7	TGTGCCAGCAACTCGGACAGGGGGGGCTACGAGCAGTACTTC	CASNSDRGGYEQYF
.	TRBV9	.	TRBJ2-3	TGTGCCAGCAGCGTAGAGGGCCTGAGCACAGATACGCAGTATTTT	CASSVEGLSTDTQYF
.	TRBV29-1	.	TRBJ2-3	TGCAGCGTTGCCGTCGAGGGTCTAGAAATTTACACAGATACGCAGTATTTT	CSVAVEGLEIYTDTQYF